The 6 T cell receptor beta chains given below trace back to one sample, sequenced in a study of T cells in Graves' hyperthyroidism and ophthalmopathy. TCR beta CDR3 region amplification was performed from RNA transcripts. HTBI primers were used for first-round RT-PCR of the TCR CDR3. MiXCR, run by TCRdb on the multiplex PCR reads, gives a single entry per CDR3 protein. The table has fewer than 750,000 distinct CDR3 sequences, roughly 14% seen once; the top ten hold about 4.5%. Sample: blood. The receptors were gathered from a middle-aged woman with Graves' ophthalmopathy.

This rearrangement joins TRBV27 to TRBJ2-2; D is unclear. CDR3 length: 15 residues. Germline CDR1 and CDR2: MNHEY and SMNVEV (reference sequence). Trimming pared 6 bases from V and 0 bases from J, leaving 11 bases between. DNA of the CDR3: TGTGCCAGCAGCCCTACCACAGCGAACACCGGGGAGCTGTTTTTT. It is translated as CASSPTTANTGELFF.

The sample holds many counts of this clonotype. CDR3 amino acids: CASSLYGGQSNIQYF. The DNA for the CDR3 is TGTGCCAGCAGTTTATATGGGGGGCAGTCAAACATTCAGTACTTC. The V call is TRBV27, the J call TRBJ2-4, with D perhaps assigned TRBD1 or TRBD2 (6 bases each). V lost 1 base, J lost 6 bases, and 13 bases lay in between. The CDR3 length is 15 residues. Germline values: CDR1 MNHEY, CDR2 SMNVEV (reference sequence).

The rearrangement joins TRBV6-1 to TRBJ2-7, with D perhaps TRBD2 (6 bases). This CDR3 region has 13 residues. The germline V gene has CDR1 MNHNS and CDR2 SASEGT. V lost 4 bases and J 6 bases, leaving 13 bases between the germline ends. CDR3 region: CASSGDWRREQYF. In nucleotides, the CDR3 is TGTGCCAGCAGTGGGGACTGGAGGCGCGAGCAGTACTTC.

This clonotype showed up many times. The chain uses TRBV28 and TRBJ2-5; D is perhaps TRBD2 (6 bases). Germline V gives CDR1 MDHEN, CDR2 SYDVKM. This CDR3 contains 16 residues. V was shortened by 5 bases and J by 2 bases, with 18 bases between the two germline ends. CDR3 in DNA: TGTGCCAGCAGTCCAACTTTTGGAGGGCAGCAAGAGACCCAGTACTTC. It is translated as CASSPTFGGQQETQYF.

This clonotype was picked up a small number of times. This chain connects TRBV5-1 to TRBJ2-7; TRBD1 matches 7 bases. There are 14 residues in the CDR3. Losses at the gene ends were 2 bases for V and 4 bases for J; bases not matched to a gene: 6. Germline V CDR1 and CDR2: SGHRS, YFSETQ. The CDR3 coding sequence is TGCGCCAGCAGCTTATGGACAGGAATGTACGAGCAGTACTTC. The encoded protein is CASSLWTGMYEQYF.

This clonotype was counted at least ten times. The chain has TRBV27 and TRBJ2-7, with D perhaps matching TRBD1 or TRBD2 (7 bases each). Per germline, CDR1 MNHEY and CDR2 SMNVEV (reference sequence). Trimming left V 7 bases short and J 2 bases short, with 15 bases between. The length of the CDR3 is 14 residues. CDR3 nucleotides: TGTGCCAGCAACAACAGGGGACTACCCTACGAGCAGTACTTC. This codes for CASNNRGLPYEQYF.